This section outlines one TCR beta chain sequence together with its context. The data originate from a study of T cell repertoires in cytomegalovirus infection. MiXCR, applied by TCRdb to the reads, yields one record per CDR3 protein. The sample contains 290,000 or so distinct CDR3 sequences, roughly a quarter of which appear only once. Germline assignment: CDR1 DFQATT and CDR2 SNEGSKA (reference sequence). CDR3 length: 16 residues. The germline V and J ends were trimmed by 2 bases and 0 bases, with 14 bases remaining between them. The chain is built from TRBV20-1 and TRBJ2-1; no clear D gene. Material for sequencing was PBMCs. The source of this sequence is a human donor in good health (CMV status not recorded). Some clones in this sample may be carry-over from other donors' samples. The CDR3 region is CSARMGGASSYNEQFF. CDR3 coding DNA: TGCAGTGCTAGAATGGGCGGCGCTAGCTCCTACAATGAGCAGTTCTTC.